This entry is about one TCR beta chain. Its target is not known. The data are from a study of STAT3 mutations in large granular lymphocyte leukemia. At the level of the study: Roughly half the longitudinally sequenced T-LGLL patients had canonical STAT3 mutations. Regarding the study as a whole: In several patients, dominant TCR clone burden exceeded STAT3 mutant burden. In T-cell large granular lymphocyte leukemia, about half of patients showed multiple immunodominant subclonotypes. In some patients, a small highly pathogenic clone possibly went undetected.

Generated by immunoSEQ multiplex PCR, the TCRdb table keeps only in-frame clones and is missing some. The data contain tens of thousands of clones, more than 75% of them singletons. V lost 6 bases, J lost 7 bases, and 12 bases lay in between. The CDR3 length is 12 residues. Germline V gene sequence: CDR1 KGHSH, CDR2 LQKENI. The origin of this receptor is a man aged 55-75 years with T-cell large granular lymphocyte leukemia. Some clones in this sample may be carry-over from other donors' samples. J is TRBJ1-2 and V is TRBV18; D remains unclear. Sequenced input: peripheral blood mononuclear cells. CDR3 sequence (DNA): TGTGCCAGCTCTGAATCAGGCGCTGGCTACACCTTC. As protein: CASSESGAGYTF.